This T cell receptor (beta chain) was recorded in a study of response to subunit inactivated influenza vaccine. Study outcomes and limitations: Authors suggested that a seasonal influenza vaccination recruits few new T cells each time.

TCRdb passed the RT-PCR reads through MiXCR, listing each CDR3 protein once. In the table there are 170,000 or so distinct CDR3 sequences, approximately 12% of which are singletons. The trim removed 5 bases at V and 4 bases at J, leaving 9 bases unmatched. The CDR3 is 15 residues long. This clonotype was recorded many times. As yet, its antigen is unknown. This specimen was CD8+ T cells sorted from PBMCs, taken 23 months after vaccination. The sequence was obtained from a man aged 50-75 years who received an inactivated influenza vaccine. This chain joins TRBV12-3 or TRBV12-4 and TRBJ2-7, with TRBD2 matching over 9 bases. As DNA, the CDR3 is TGTGCCAGCAGTCCCTATAGCGGGAGTGGTTACGAGCAGTACTTC. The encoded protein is CASSPYSGSGYEQYF.